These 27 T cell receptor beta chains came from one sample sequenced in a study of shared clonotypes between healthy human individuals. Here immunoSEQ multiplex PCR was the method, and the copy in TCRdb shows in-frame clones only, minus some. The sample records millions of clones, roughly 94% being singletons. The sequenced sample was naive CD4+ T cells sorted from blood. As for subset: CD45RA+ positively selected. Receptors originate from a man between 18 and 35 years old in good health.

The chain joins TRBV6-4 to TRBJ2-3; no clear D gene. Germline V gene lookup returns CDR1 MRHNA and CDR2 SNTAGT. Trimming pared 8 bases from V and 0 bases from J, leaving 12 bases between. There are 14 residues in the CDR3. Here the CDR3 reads CASAPSESTDTQYF. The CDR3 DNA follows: TGTGCCAGCGCGCCCTCGGAAAGCACAGATACGCAGTATTTT.

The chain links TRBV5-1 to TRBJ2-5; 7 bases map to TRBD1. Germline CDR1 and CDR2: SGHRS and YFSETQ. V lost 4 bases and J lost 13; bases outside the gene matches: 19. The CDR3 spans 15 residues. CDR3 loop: CASSPGVGGTPLLYF. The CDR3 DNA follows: TGCGCCAGCAGCCCAGGGGTAGGGGGCACCCCCCTGTTGTACTTC.

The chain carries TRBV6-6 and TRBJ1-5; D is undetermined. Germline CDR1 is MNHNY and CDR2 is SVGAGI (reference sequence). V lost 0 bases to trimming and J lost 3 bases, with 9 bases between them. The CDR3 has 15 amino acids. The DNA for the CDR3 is TGTGCCAGCAGTTACTCGAGGCCTCACAATCAGCCCCAGCATTTT. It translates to CASSYSRPHNQPQHF.

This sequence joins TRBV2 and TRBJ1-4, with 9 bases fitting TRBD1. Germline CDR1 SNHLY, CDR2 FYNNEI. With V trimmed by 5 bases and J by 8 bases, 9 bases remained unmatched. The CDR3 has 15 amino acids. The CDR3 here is CASSPGTGQIEKLFF. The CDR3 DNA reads TGTGCCAGCAGTCCCGGGACAGGGCAAATAGAAAAACTGTTTTTT.

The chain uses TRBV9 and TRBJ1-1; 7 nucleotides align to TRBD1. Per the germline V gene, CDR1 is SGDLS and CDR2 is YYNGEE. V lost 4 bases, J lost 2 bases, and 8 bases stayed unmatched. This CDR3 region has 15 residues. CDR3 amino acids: CASSSRTGLNTEAFF. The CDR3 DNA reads TGTGCCAGCAGCTCCCGGACAGGACTAAACACTGAAGCTTTCTTT.

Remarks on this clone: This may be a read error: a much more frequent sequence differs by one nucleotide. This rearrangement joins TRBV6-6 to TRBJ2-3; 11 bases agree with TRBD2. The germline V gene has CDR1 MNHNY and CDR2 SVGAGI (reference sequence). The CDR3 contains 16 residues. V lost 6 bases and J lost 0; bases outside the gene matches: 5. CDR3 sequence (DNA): TGTGCCAGCAGCCCCGGGACTAGCGGCAGCACAGATACGCAGTATTTT. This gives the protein CASSPGTSGSTDTQYF.

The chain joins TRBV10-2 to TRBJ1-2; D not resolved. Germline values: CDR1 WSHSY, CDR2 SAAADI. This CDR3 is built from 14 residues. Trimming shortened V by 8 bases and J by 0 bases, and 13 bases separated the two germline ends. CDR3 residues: CASSQRSTNYGYTF. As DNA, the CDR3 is TGCGCCAGCTCCCAGCGGAGCACTAACTATGGCTACACCTTC.

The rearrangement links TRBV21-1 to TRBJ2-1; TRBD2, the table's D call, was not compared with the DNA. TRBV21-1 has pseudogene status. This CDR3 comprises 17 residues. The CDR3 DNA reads TGTGCCCGATGTAGACTAGCGGGAGGGGGATCCTACAATGAGCAGTTCTTC. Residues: CARCRLAGGGSYNEQFF.

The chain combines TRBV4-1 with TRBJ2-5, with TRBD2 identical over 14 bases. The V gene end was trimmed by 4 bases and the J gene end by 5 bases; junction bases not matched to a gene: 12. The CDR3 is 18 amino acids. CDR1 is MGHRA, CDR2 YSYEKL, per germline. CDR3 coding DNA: TGCGCCAGCAGCCTTACGGGGACTAGCGGGGGTGTGAGGGAGACCCAGTACTTC. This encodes CASSLTGTSGGVRETQYF.

CDR3 sequence (DNA): TGTGCCAGCAGCCGCCCCGACAGGGAAAATTCACCCCTCCACTTT. It translates to CASSRPDRENSPLHF. This chain links TRBV28 with TRBJ1-6; 7 bases are shared with TRBD1. This CDR3 has 15 amino acids. Losses at the gene ends were 6 bases for V and 7 bases for J; bases not matched to a gene: 9. The germline gives CDR1 MDHEN, CDR2 SYDVKM.

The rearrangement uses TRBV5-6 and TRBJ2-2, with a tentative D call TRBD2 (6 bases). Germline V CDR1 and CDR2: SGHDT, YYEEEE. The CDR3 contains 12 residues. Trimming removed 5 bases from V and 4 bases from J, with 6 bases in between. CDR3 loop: CASRGLTGELFF. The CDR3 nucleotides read TGTGCCAGCAGGGGACTCACCGGGGAGCTGTTTTTT.

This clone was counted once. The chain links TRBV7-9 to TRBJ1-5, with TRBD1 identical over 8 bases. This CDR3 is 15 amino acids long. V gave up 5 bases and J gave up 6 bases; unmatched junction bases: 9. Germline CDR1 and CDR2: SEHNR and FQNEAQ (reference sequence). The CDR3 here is CASSSQTGVAQPQHF. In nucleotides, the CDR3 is TGTGCCAGCAGCAGCCAGACAGGGGTTGCTCAGCCCCAGCATTTT.

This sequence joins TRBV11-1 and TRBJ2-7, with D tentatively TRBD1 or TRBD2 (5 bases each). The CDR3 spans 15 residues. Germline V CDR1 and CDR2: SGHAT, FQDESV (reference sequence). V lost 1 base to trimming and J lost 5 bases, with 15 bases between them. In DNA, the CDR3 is TGTGCCAGCAGCTTAGAACTGGGACCCACGGACGAGCAGTACTTC. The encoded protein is CASSLELGPTDEQYF.

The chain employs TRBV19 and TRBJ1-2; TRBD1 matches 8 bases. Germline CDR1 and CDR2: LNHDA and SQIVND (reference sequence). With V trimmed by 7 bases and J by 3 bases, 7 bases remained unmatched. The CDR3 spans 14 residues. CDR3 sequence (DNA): TGTGCCAGTACCCCCGCGGGACAGGACTATGGCTACACCTTC. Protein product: CASTPAGQDYGYTF.

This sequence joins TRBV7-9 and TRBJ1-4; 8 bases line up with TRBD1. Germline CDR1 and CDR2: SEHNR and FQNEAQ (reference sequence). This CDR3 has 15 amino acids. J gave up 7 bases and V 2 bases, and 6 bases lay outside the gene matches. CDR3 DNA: TGTGCCAGCAGCTTAACCGGACAGGGATTTGAAAAACTGTTTTTT. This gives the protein CASSLTGQGFEKLFF.

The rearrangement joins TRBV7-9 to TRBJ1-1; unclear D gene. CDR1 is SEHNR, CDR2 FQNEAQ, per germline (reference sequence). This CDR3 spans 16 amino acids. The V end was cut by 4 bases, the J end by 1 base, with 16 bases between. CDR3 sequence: CASSSLFLSANTEAFF. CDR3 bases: TGTGCCAGCAGCTCACTATTCTTGTCCGCGAACACTGAAGCTTTCTTT.

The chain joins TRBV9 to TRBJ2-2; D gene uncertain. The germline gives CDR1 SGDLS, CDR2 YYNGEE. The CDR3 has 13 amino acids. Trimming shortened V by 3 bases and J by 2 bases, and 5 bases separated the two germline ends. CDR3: CASSGLNTGELFF. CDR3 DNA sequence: TGTGCCAGCAGCGGGCTAAACACCGGGGAGCTGTTTTTT.

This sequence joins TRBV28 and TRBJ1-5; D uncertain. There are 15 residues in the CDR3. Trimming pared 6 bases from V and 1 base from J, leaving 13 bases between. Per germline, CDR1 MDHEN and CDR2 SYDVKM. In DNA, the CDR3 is TGTGCCAGCAGCGGGGTCAAGGGAAGCAATCAGCCCCAGCATTTT. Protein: CASSGVKGSNQPQHF.

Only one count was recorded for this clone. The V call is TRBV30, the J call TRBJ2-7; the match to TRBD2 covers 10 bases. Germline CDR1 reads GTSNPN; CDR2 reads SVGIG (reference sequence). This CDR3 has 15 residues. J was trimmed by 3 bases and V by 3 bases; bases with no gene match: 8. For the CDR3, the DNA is TGTGCCTGGAGGGCTAGCGGGGGCCAAAACTACGAGCAGTACTTC. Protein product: CAWRASGGQNYEQYF.

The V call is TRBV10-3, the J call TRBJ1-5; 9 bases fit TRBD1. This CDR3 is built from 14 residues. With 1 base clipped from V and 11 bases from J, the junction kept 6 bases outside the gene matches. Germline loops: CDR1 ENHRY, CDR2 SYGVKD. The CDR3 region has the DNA TGTGCCATCAGTGAGTTGGGACAGGGTGAAGCCCAGCATTTT. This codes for CAISELGQGEAQHF.

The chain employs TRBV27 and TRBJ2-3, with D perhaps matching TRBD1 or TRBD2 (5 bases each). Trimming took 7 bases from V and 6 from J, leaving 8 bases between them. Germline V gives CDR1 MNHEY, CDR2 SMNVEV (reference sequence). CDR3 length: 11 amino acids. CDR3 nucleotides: TGTGCCAGCAATTGGGGGGATACGCAGTATTTT. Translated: CASNWGDTQYF.

The CDR3 region is CASGLGQGSTEAFF. The CDR3 DNA sequence: TGTGCTAGTGGTTTGGGACAGGGTAGCACTGAAGCTTTCTTT. V gene TRBV12-5 combines with J gene TRBJ1-1; TRBD1 aligns across 7 bases. J lost 4 bases, V lost 1 base, and 3 bases had no gene match. Germline V CDR1 and CDR2: LGHNT, FRNRAP. CDR3 length: 14 residues.

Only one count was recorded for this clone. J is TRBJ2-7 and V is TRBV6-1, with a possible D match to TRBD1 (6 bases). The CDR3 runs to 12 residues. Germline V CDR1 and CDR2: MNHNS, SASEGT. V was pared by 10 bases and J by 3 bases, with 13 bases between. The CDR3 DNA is TGTGCCACCGTGACAGGCAGCTACGAGCAGTACTTC. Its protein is CATVTGSYEQYF.

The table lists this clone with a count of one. CDR3 DNA: TGTGCTAGTGGCCCCCCTGGGCCTAGCGGAGAAGAGACCCAGTACTTC. It codes for CASGPPGPSGEETQYF. The genes are TRBV12-5 and TRBJ2-5; 7 bases line up with TRBD2. The CDR3 is made up of 16 amino acids. Germline CDR1 LGHNT, CDR2 FRNRAP. Trimming removed 6 bases from V and 3 bases from J; junction bases left unmatched: 13.

This chain's CDR3 is CASSLANTGELFF. CDR3 coding DNA: TGTGCCAGCAGCTTAGCGAACACCGGGGAGCTGTTTTTT. The V gene is TRBV11-3, the J gene TRBJ2-2; D not resolved. This CDR3 has 13 residues. CDR1 SGHNT and CDR2 YENEEA come from the germline V gene. Deletions cut 1 base from V and 0 bases from J, with 0 bases between.

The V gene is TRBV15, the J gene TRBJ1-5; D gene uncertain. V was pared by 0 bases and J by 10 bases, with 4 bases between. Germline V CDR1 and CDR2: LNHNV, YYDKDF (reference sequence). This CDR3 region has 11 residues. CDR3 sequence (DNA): TGTGCCACCAGCAGAGAGGGCCCCCAGCATTTT. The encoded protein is CATSREGPQHF.

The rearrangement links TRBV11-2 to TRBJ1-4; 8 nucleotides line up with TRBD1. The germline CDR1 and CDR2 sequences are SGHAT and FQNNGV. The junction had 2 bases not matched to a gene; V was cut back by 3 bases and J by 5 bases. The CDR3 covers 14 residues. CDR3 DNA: TGTGCCAGCAGCTTGGGGACAGGAAATGAAAAACTGTTTTTT. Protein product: CASSLGTGNEKLFF.